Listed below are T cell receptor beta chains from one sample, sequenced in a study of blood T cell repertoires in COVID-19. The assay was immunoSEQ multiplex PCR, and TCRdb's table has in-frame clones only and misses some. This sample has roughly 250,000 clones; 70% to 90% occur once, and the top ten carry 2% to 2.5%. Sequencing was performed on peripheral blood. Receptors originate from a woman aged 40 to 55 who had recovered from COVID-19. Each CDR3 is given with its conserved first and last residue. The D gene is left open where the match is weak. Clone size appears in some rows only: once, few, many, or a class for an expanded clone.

CDR3 protein: CASSRSSTSGGTYEQYF
CDR3 DNA: TGTGCCAGCAGCCGAAGCTCCACTAGCGGGGGGACTTACGAGCAGTACTTC
CDR3 length: 17
D gene: TRBD2
V gene: TRBV9
J gene: TRBJ2-7
clone size: -

CDR3 protein: CASSTGDGNEQFF
CDR3 DNA: TGTGCCAGTAGTACAGGGGACGGCAATGAGCAGTTCTTC
CDR3 length: 13
D gene: -
V gene: TRBV19
J gene: TRBJ2-1
clone size: -

CDR3 protein: CASIIGTSGGYEQYF
CDR3 DNA: TGTGCCAGCATCATCGGGACTAGCGGAGGCTACGAGCAGTACTTC
CDR3 length: 15
D gene: TRBD2
V gene: TRBV6-5
J gene: TRBJ2-7
clone size: -

CDR3 protein: CASSLGQGDEQYF
CDR3 DNA: TGTGCCAGCAGCCTTGGACAGGGGGACGAGCAGTACTTC
CDR3 length: 13
D gene: TRBD1
V gene: TRBV3-1/TRBV3-2
J gene: TRBJ2-7
clone size: -

CDR3 protein: CASSQDWSSGISDTQYF
CDR3 DNA: TGTGCCAGCAGCCAAGATTGGTCTAGCGGGATTTCAGATACGCAGTATTTT
CDR3 length: 17
D gene: TRBD2
V gene: TRBV4-2
J gene: TRBJ2-3
clone size: -

CDR3 protein: CASSLSGGSYEQYF
CDR3 DNA: TGTGCCAGCAGCTTGAGCGGAGGCTCCTACGAGCAGTACTTC
CDR3 length: 14
D gene: -
V gene: TRBV5-4
J gene: TRBJ2-7
clone size: -

CDR3 protein: CASSQPGTGLASYEQYF
CDR3 DNA: TGTGCCAGCAGCCAACCCGGGACAGGGTTGGCCTCCTACGAGCAGTACTTC
CDR3 length: 17
D gene: TRBD1
V gene: TRBV3-1/TRBV3-2
J gene: TRBJ2-7
clone size: few

CDR3 protein: CASSPLGQGRDGYTF
CDR3 DNA: TGTGCCAGCTCACCACTTGGACAGGGAAGAGATGGCTACACCTTC
CDR3 length: 15
D gene: TRBD1
V gene: TRBV18
J gene: TRBJ1-2
clone size: -

CDR3 protein: CASSYPGQGEGNTIYF
CDR3 DNA: TGTGCCAGCAGTTACCCAGGACAGGGAGAAGGAAACACCATATATTTT
CDR3 length: 16
D gene: TRBD1
V gene: TRBV6-5
J gene: TRBJ1-3
clone size: few

CDR3 protein: CASSKGLAGGTDTQYF
CDR3 DNA: TGTGCTAGCAGCAAGGGACTAGCGGGAGGGACAGATACGCAGTATTTT
CDR3 length: 16
D gene: TRBD2
V gene: TRBV7-7
J gene: TRBJ2-3
clone size: once

CDR3 protein: CASIRETNEKLFF
CDR3 DNA: TGTGCCAGCATTCGGGAGACTAATGAAAAACTGTTTTTT
CDR3 length: 13
D gene: -
V gene: TRBV2
J gene: TRBJ1-4
clone size: -

CDR3 protein: CASSLIGQTRNQPQHF
CDR3 DNA: TGTGCCAGCAGTTTAATTGGGCAGACCCGCAATCAGCCCCAGCATTTT
CDR3 length: 16
D gene: -
V gene: TRBV27
J gene: TRBJ1-5
clone size: -

CDR3 protein: CASSSVLAGTYEQYF
CDR3 DNA: TGTGCCAGCAGCTCCGTACTAGCGGGGACCTACGAGCAGTACTTC
CDR3 length: 15
D gene: TRBD2
V gene: TRBV7-2
J gene: TRBJ2-7
clone size: few

CDR3 protein: CASSPTGGISGANVLTF
CDR3 DNA: TGTGCCAGCAGCCCGACAGGGGGCATCTCCGGGGCCAACGTCCTGACTTTC
CDR3 length: 17
D gene: TRBD1
V gene: TRBV5-5
J gene: TRBJ2-6
clone size: -

CDR3 protein: CASSLELGDRGHQPQHF
CDR3 DNA: TGCGCCAGCAGCTTGGAGTTGGGCGACAGGGGGCATCAGCCCCAGCATTTT
CDR3 length: 17
D gene: TRBD1
V gene: TRBV5-1
J gene: TRBJ1-5
clone size: once

CDR3 protein: CASRIPGTHERRYGYTF
CDR3 DNA: TGTGCCAGTAGAATCCCTGGGACTCACGAGCGTCGCTATGGCTACACCTTC
CDR3 length: 17
D gene: -
V gene: TRBV19
J gene: TRBJ1-2
clone size: -

CDR3 protein: CASHFDGHILFSNEKLFF
CDR3 DNA: TGCGCCAGCCATTTTGACGGACACATCCTTTTCTCTAATGAAAAACTGTTTTTT
CDR3 length: 18
D gene: -
V gene: TRBV10-1
J gene: TRBJ1-4
clone size: -

CDR3 protein: CASSLGAERSNQPQHF
CDR3 DNA: TGTGCCAGCAGCTTGGGGGCCGAACGGAGCAATCAGCCCCAGCATTTT
CDR3 length: 16
D gene: -
V gene: TRBV5-5
J gene: TRBJ1-5
clone size: -

CDR3 protein: CAWSGLAGEFYNEQFF
CDR3 DNA: TGTGCCTGGAGTGGTCTAGCGGGGGAATTCTACAATGAGCAGTTCTTC
CDR3 length: 16
D gene: TRBD2
V gene: TRBV30
J gene: TRBJ2-1
clone size: -

CDR3 protein: CASSIQTGYRFGETQYF
CDR3 DNA: TGTGCCAGCAGCATACAGACAGGGTACCGCTTTGGAGAGACCCAGTACTTC
CDR3 length: 17
D gene: TRBD1
V gene: TRBV7-9
J gene: TRBJ2-5
clone size: few

CDR3 protein: CAIRRQGQETQYF
CDR3 DNA: TGTGCCATCCGACGACAGGGTCAAGAGACCCAGTACTTC
CDR3 length: 13
D gene: TRBD1
V gene: TRBV28
J gene: TRBJ2-5
clone size: -

CDR3 protein: CASTYRLTAGNTIYF
CDR3 DNA: TGTGCCAGCACGTACCGTTTGACAGCTGGAAACACCATATATTTT
CDR3 length: 15
D gene: -
V gene: TRBV5-6
J gene: TRBJ1-3
clone size: -

CDR3 protein: CASSSLVGEHNEQFF
CDR3 DNA: TGTGCCAGCAGCTCCCTCGTTGGGGAGCACAATGAGCAGTTCTTC
CDR3 length: 15
D gene: -
V gene: TRBV7-2
J gene: TRBJ2-1
clone size: once

CDR3 protein: CASSYAFAGTDTQYF
CDR3 DNA: TGTGCCAGCAGTTACGCCTTCGCGGGCACAGATACGCAGTATTTT
CDR3 length: 15
D gene: -
V gene: TRBV6-5
J gene: TRBJ2-3
clone size: -

CDR3 protein: CASSLFLGSATGELFF
CDR3 DNA: TGTGCCAGCAGTTTATTTTTAGGGAGTGCAACCGGGGAGCTGTTTTTT
CDR3 length: 16
D gene: -
V gene: TRBV28
J gene: TRBJ2-2
clone size: -

CDR3 protein: CASSQSQGPLGSYTF
CDR3 DNA: TGCGCCAGCAGCCAATCACAGGGCCCCTTGGGTAGCTACACCTTC
CDR3 length: 15
D gene: -
V gene: TRBV4-3
J gene: TRBJ1-2
clone size: -

CDR3 protein: CAWSPGGPGNQPQHF
CDR3 DNA: TGTGCCTGGAGTCCTGGCGGGCCGGGCAATCAGCCCCAGCATTTT
CDR3 length: 15
D gene: -
V gene: TRBV30
J gene: TRBJ1-5
clone size: -

CDR3 protein: CASSPPGLNEKLFF
CDR3 DNA: TGTGCCAGCAGCCCGCCGGGGTTGAATGAAAAACTGTTTTTT
CDR3 length: 14
D gene: -
V gene: TRBV7-9
J gene: TRBJ1-4
clone size: -

CDR3 protein: CASSLGRGGEAFF
CDR3 DNA: TGCGCCAGCAGCTTGGGTCGGGGTGGTGAAGCTTTCTTT
CDR3 length: 13
D gene: -
V gene: TRBV5-1
J gene: TRBJ1-1
clone size: -

CDR3 protein: CASSTGGRASDTQYF
CDR3 DNA: TGTGCCAGCAGCACCGGCGGGAGGGCCTCAGATACGCAGTATTTT
CDR3 length: 15
D gene: TRBD2
V gene: TRBV7-2
J gene: TRBJ2-3
clone size: -

CDR3 protein: CASSSDRVVNGYTF
CDR3 DNA: TGCGCCAGCAGCTCCGACAGGGTGGTAAATGGCTACACCTTC
CDR3 length: 14
D gene: TRBD1
V gene: TRBV5-1
J gene: TRBJ1-2
clone size: -

CDR3 protein: CASTPGSNTGELFF
CDR3 DNA: TGTGCCAGCACCCCCGGGTCTAACACCGGGGAGCTGTTTTTT
CDR3 length: 14
D gene: -
V gene: TRBV7-2
J gene: TRBJ2-2
clone size: -

CDR3 protein: CASSLGINNSPLHF
CDR3 DNA: TGTGCCAGCTCCCTCGGGATCAACAATTCACCCCTCCACTTT
CDR3 length: 14
D gene: -
V gene: TRBV18
J gene: TRBJ1-6
clone size: -

CDR3 protein: CASSPGTSGRSYNEQFF
CDR3 DNA: TGTGCCAGCAGCCCCGGGACTAGCGGGAGATCCTACAATGAGCAGTTCTTC
CDR3 length: 17
D gene: TRBD2
V gene: TRBV11-2
J gene: TRBJ2-1
clone size: -

CDR3 protein: CASRSVGGLSEKLFF
CDR3 DNA: TGTGCCAGTAGGTCCGTCGGGGGGCTGAGTGAAAAACTGTTTTTT
CDR3 length: 15
D gene: -
V gene: TRBV19
J gene: TRBJ1-4
clone size: -

CDR3 protein: CASSVGRPGQGGYGYTF
CDR3 DNA: TGTGCCAGCAGCGTAGGACGCCCGGGACAGGGAGGCTATGGCTACACCTTC
CDR3 length: 17
D gene: TRBD1
V gene: TRBV9
J gene: TRBJ1-2
clone size: -

CDR3 protein: CASSVESGSSYEQYF
CDR3 DNA: TGTGCCAGCAGCGTAGAGAGCGGCAGCTCCTACGAGCAGTACTTC
CDR3 length: 15
D gene: -
V gene: TRBV9
J gene: TRBJ2-7
clone size: -

CDR3 protein: CASSLGTGVRTEAFF
CDR3 DNA: TGCGCCAGCAGCCTGGGGACAGGGGTGCGGACTGAAGCTTTCTTT
CDR3 length: 15
D gene: TRBD1
V gene: TRBV4-3
J gene: TRBJ1-1
clone size: -

CDR3 protein: CASTDRQGAYEQYF
CDR3 DNA: TGTGCCAGCACCGACAGACAGGGGGCCTACGAGCAGTACTTC
CDR3 length: 14
D gene: TRBD1
V gene: TRBV11-3
J gene: TRBJ2-7
clone size: -

CDR3 protein: CASSLAPRGRATNEKLFF
CDR3 DNA: TGCGCCAGCAGCTTGGCCCCAAGGGGGCGTGCAACTAATGAAAAACTGTTTTTT
CDR3 length: 18
D gene: TRBD1
V gene: TRBV5-1
J gene: TRBJ1-4
clone size: -

CDR3 protein: CASSQRLTGYNYGYTF
CDR3 DNA: TGTGCCAGCAGCCAAAGGTTGACAGGGTACAACTATGGCTACACCTTC
CDR3 length: 16
D gene: TRBD1
V gene: TRBV3-1/TRBV3-2
J gene: TRBJ1-2
clone size: once